This T cell receptor beta chain is from a study of cytomegalovirus exposure and HLA in healthy donors. General study points: Analysis was performed later, and it showed HLA-associated TCR beta chains to be more clonally expanded than equally common others. TCR beta sequences reportedly predicted the HLA-A and HLA-B alleles of most subjects accurately. Common viral pathogens (according to a later analysis) appeared linked to several of the most significant clusters. Most TCR beta V segments were productive about 90% or about 30% of the time in an earlier analysis.

Amplification used 60 Vbeta primers and 13 Jbeta primers. Method: immunoSEQ multiplex PCR; TCRdb's copy keeps in-frame clones and lacks some. In the table there are roughly 200,000 clones, 8.5% to 10% of which are singletons. Note on this clone: As yet, its antigen is unknown.

Material for sequencing was PBMCs. The TCR sequence derives from a woman aged 30 to 39 in good health and CMV-seropositive.

The CDR3: CASALGPGENEQFF. CDR3 sequence (DNA): TGTGCCAGCGCCCTTGGGCCTGGGGAGAATGAGCAGTTCTTC. This chain connects TRBV2 to TRBJ2-1, with a tentative D call TRBD2 (5 bases). V was trimmed by 8 bases and J by 7 bases, leaving 18 bases between them. The germline gives CDR1 SNHLY, CDR2 FYNNEI. The CDR3 is made up of 14 amino acids.